The T cell receptor (beta chain) under discussion was sequenced for a study of monozygotic twins with cystic fibrosis. Overall study findings and caveats: In 13 of 16 pairs, V gene usage was closest to the co-twin's. Median Simpson clonality of about 0.01 suggested naive T cells predominated. Nucleotide-identical clonotype sharing was significantly higher within monozygotic CF twin pairs than between unrelated CF individuals.

This clone was counted between two and nine times. Its antigen is not known. Using immunoSEQ multiplex PCR, the repertoire was profiled, and TCRdb retains in-frame clones only, with some absent. The data contain about 7,500 clones, over 85% of them singletons. Sequences were obtained from blood. This TCR was recovered from a boy between 2 and 10 years old with cystic fibrosis.

The CDR3 bases are TGCGCCAGCAGCCTTGAAACAGTGAACACTGAAGCTTTCTTT. Amino acids: CASSLETVNTEAFF. V and J are TRBV4-1 and TRBJ1-1; the D is unclear. Between the trimmed V and J ends, which lost 4 bases and 0 bases, there was a span of 9 bases. The CDR3 runs 14 residues. Germline lookup yields CDR1 MGHRA and CDR2 YSYEKL.